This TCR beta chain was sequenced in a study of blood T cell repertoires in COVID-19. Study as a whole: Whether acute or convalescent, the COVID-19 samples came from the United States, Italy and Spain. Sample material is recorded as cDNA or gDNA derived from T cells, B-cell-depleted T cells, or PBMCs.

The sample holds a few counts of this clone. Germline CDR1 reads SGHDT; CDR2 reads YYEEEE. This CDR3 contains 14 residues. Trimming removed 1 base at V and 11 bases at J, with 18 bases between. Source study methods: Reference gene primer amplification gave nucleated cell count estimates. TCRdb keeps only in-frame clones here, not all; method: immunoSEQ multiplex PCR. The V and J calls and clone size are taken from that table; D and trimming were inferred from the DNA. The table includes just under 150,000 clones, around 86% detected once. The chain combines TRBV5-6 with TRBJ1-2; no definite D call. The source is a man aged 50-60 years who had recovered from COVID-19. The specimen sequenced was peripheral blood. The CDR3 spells CASSLIQAVSGYTF. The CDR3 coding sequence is TGTGCCAGCAGCTTGATTCAGGCCGTGAGTGGGTACACCTTC.